The 17 T cell receptor beta chains listed next were all sequenced from one sample in a study of human T cells and chemical hapten exposure. Time point described: patch test 2, 6 weeks after DPC sensitization. Described treatment: therapeutic diphenylcyclopropenone sensitization with weekly scalp DPC. TCRdb re-analysed the RACE reads in MiXCR, keeping a single row per CDR3 protein. The table has approximately 91,000 distinct CDR3 sequences, around a tenth seen once; the top ten hold roughly 1.6%. Here the sequenced sample was whole blood, taken in connection with sensitization to the hapten diphenylcyclopropenone (DPC). Receptors were obtained from a man aged 18 to 30 with alopecia areata. Some clones in this sample may be carry-over from other donors' samples.

This clonotype showed up just a few times. The J gene is TRBJ2-6, the V gene TRBV5-4; tentatively, D is TRBD2 (6 bases). The CDR3 runs 16 residues. The germline V gene has CDR1 SGHNT and CDR2 YYREEE (reference sequence). Trimming removed 1 base at V and 3 bases at J, with 11 bases between. This chain's CDR3 is CASSLRTGVGANVLTF. CDR3 DNA sequence: TGTGCCAGCAGCTTGAGAACGGGGGTTGGGGCCAACGTCCTGACTTTC.

This clonotype was seen many times. The CDR3 reads CASSFPTGEGNTIYF. The CDR3 nucleotides are TGTGCCAGCAGTTTCCCGACAGGCGAAGGGAACACCATATATTTT. The genes are TRBV28 and TRBJ1-3; D may be TRBD1 (6 bases). The CDR3 consists of 15 residues. V was clipped by 3 bases and J by 7 bases, with 16 bases between them. Germline V gene data show CDR1 as MDHEN and CDR2 as SYDVKM.

This clonotype appeared a few times. V usage is TRBV5-4 and J usage is TRBJ2-7; D ambiguous. CDR3 length: 12 amino acids. The ends were cut back, 3 bases at V and 3 bases at J, with 7 bases in the middle. Germline V gene sequence: CDR1 SGHNT, CDR2 YYREEE (reference sequence). CDR3 nucleotide sequence: TGTGCCAGCAGCTACGATCACTACGAGCAGTACTTC. It yields the protein CASSYDHYEQYF.

In its sample, this clonotype was seen many times. In DNA, the CDR3 is TGTGCCAGCTCACCTACCGGACAGTACACTGAAGCTTTCTTT. Its translation is CASSPTGQYTEAFF. This chain links TRBV18 with TRBJ1-1, with D possibly matching TRBD1 (6 bases). V lost 3 bases and J lost 3, with 11 bases in between. The CDR3 extends over 14 amino acids. CDR1 is KGHSH, CDR2 LQKENI, per germline.

This clonotype was seen a handful of times. The chain carries TRBV2 and TRBJ1-1, with D hard to call. CDR1 and CDR2 (germline): SNHLY, FYNNEI. Trimming cost V 5 bases and J 0 bases, with 13 bases left between them. This CDR3 region has 15 residues. DNA for the CDR3: TGTGCCAGCAGTTGGGGTAGTTCTCTGAACACTGAAGCTTTCTTT. Residues: CASSWGSSLNTEAFF.

The CDR3 protein is CSAIGVAGRLRPDTQYF. CDR3 nucleotides: TGCAGTGCTATAGGGGTAGCGGGGCGACTACGCCCAGATACGCAGTATTTT. The rearrangement joins TRBV20-1 to TRBJ2-3, with 8 bases identical to TRBD2. J lost 4 bases, V lost 4 bases, and 16 bases had no gene match. Germline V gene data show CDR1 as DFQATT and CDR2 as SNEGSKA (reference sequence). This CDR3 contains 17 residues.

The rearrangement uses TRBV29-1 and TRBJ1-2; D remains unclear. This CDR3 region has 12 residues. V lost 3 bases, J lost 8 bases, and 13 bases lay in between. Germline V CDR1 and CDR2: SQVTM, ANQGSEA. In DNA, the CDR3 is TGCAGCGTTGATGGCCCTTCCGACGGCTACACCTTC. Its translation: CSVDGPSDGYTF.

The chain links TRBV6-2 or TRBV6-3 to TRBJ1-1; perhaps TRBD1 as D (5 bases). Germline V gene data show CDR1 as MNHEY and CDR2 as SVGEGT. Trimming removed 0 bases at V and 5 bases at J, with 16 bases between. This CDR3 region has 16 residues. The CDR3 bases are TGTGCCAGCAGTTACTCGATAAACCAGGGCAGGACTGAAGCTTTCTTT. Its protein product is CASSYSINQGRTEAFF.

This clonotype showed up many times. CDR3 sequence: CASSHVDRGHGGYTF. For the CDR3, the DNA is TGTGCCAGCAGCCATGTTGACAGGGGGCATGGAGGCTACACCTTC. The rearrangement joins TRBV14 to TRBJ1-2, with 10 bases aligning to TRBD1. J lost 8 bases, V lost 3 bases, and 9 bases had no gene match. Looked up from germline, CDR1 is SGHDN and CDR2 is FVKESK. The CDR3 runs 15 residues.

The rearrangement links TRBV7-6 to TRBJ2-2; maybe TRBD1 (5 bases). The germline V and J ends were trimmed by 6 bases and 9 bases, with 11 bases remaining between them. CDR3 length equals 12 residues. The germline V gene encodes CDR1 SGHVS and CDR2 FNYEAQ. For the CDR3, the DNA is TGTGCCAGCAGTCCCGGACAAAGGGAGCTGTTTTTT. Amino acids: CASSPGQRELFF. Full variable domain (outside the CDR3, taken from reference TRBV7-6 and TRBJ2-2): GAGVSQSPRYKVTKRGQDVALRCDPISGHVSLYWYRQALGQGPEFLTYFNYEAQQDKSGLPNDRFSAERPEGSISTLTIQRTEQRDSAMYRCASSPGQRELFFGEGSRLTVL.

The chain links TRBV9 to TRBJ2-1, with D tentatively TRBD2 (5 bases). This CDR3 is 15 amino acids long. The V end was cut by 0 bases, the J end by 8 bases, with 15 bases between. The germline V gene has CDR1 SGDLS and CDR2 YYNGEE. The CDR3 loop reads CASSVGRGFSDEQFF. The CDR3 bases are TGTGCCAGCAGCGTAGGAAGAGGGTTTAGCGATGAGCAGTTCTTC.

This sequence joins TRBV29-1 and TRBJ1-2; D not resolved. The CDR3 extends over 14 amino acids. V dropped 2 bases and J dropped 2 bases, with 12 bases sitting between them. The germline V gene encodes CDR1 SQVTM and CDR2 ANQGSEA. CDR3 nucleotide sequence: TGCAGCGTTGAAAACTCACGCACCAACTATGGCTACACCTTC. This sequence encodes CSVENSRTNYGYTF.

This clonotype was seen only a few times. The V and J genes are TRBV11-2 and TRBJ2-7; TRBD2 is a possible D gene (7 bases). The germline gives CDR1 SGHAT, CDR2 FQNNGV. The V end lost 2 bases, the J end lost 6 bases, and 11 bases lay between the germline ends. This CDR3 has 13 residues. The CDR3 bases are TGTGCCAGCAGCTTACCGGGGGGCCTCGAGCAGTACTTC. Translated: CASSLPGGLEQYF.

This clonotype was seen at least ten times. The chain uses TRBV19 and TRBJ2-2; 7 bases are a match to TRBD2. This CDR3 spans 15 amino acids. Germline V lookup: CDR1 LNHDA, CDR2 SQIVND (reference sequence). With V trimmed by 5 bases and J by 5 bases, 8 bases remained unmatched. Written as DNA, the CDR3 is TGTGCCAGTAGTCCTCTCCCGGGAGGAACCGGGGAGCTGTTTTTT. Translating it yields CASSPLPGGTGELFF.

In this sample, this clonotype turned up many times. The rearrangement joins TRBV20-1 to TRBJ1-1, with a possible D match to TRBD1 (5 bases). Germline V gene lookup returns CDR1 DFQATT and CDR2 SNEGSKA (reference sequence). V lost 4 bases and J lost 0, with 18 bases in between. CDR3 length: 16 residues. As DNA, the CDR3 is TGCAGTGCTAACCCGGGACCCCGCCTCGTGAACACTGAAGCTTTCTTT. It translates to CSANPGPRLVNTEAFF.

The J gene is TRBJ2-1, the V gene TRBV6-5; 10 bases map to TRBD2. The germline gives CDR1 MNHEY, CDR2 SVGAGI. Unmatched junction bases numbered 6, after V lost 4 bases and J lost 3 bases. The CDR3 is made up of 16 amino acids. In DNA form, the CDR3 reads TGTGCCAGCAGTTCTTGGACTAGCGGAGACTACAATGAGCAGTTCTTC. The encoded protein is CASSSWTSGDYNEQFF.

At least ten counts were recorded for this clonotype. The V gene is TRBV10-3, the J gene TRBJ1-1; D remains unclear. There are 15 residues in the CDR3. From germline, CDR1 is ENHRY and CDR2 SYGVKD. Trimming took 5 bases from V and 2 from J, leaving 15 bases between them. CDR3 DNA sequence: TGTGCCATCAGTCAGACAAATAAGGGTAACACTGAAGCTTTCTTT. Translated, it gives CAISQTNKGNTEAFF.